The 15 T cell receptor beta chains presented below share a single source sample, sequenced in a study of identical twins. TCRdb analysed the 5' RACE reads with MiXCR anew, one entry per CDR3 protein. Of approximately 700,000 distinct CDR3 sequences in the sample, 18% were seen once. These same data were also listed under a study on T cells expressing NK-cell markers.

The specimen sequenced was PBMCs. The receptors here all came from a woman between 18 and 29 years old in good health.

In its sample, this clonotype was seen many times. Written as DNA, the CDR3 is TGCGCCAGCAGCTTGATCCCCAGAGGAGATACGCAGTATTTT. Protein: CASSLIPRGDTQYF. This chain joins TRBV5-1 and TRBJ2-3; no firm D call. The CDR3 totals 14 residues. The germline V and J ends were trimmed by 1 base and 5 bases, with 11 bases remaining between them. Germline loops: CDR1 SGHRS, CDR2 YFSETQ.

This clonotype was detected only a few times. This chain joins TRBV5-1 and TRBJ2-7; D possibly matches TRBD1 or TRBD2 (6 bases each). Trimming left V 7 bases short and J 3 bases short, with 14 bases between. This CDR3 region has 13 residues. Germline values: CDR1 SGHRS, CDR2 YFSETQ. The CDR3 region is CASAGGSYYEQYF. CDR3 DNA: TGCGCCAGCGCCGGGGGCAGTTACTACGAGCAGTACTTC.

As DNA, the CDR3 is TGTGCCTGGAGTGTATTAGGCGGTCGAGAGCAGTTCTTC. It yields the protein CAWSVLGGREQFF. V gene TRBV30 combines with J gene TRBJ2-1; the D is unclear. CDR1 and CDR2 from the germline V gene are GTSNPN and SVGIG (reference sequence). The CDR3 spans 13 residues. V lost 0 bases, J lost 10 bases, and 13 bases lay in between.

The chain employs TRBV5-1 and TRBJ2-7; 9 nucleotides line up with TRBD2. Germline V gives CDR1 SGHRS, CDR2 YFSETQ. The length of the CDR3 is 14 residues. The junction had 6 bases not matched to a gene; V was cut back by 7 bases and J by 1 base. The CDR3 here is CASRASGESYEQYF. The DNA for the CDR3 is TGCGCCAGCCGGGCTAGCGGGGAGTCCTACGAGCAGTACTTC.

This chain joins TRBV29-1 and TRBJ1-5; TRBD1 matches 8 bases. The CDR3 loop spans 13 amino acids. Germline V lookup: CDR1 SQVTM, CDR2 ANQGSEA. V lost 7 bases and J lost 3; bases outside the gene matches: 5. CDR3 region: CSASGGINQPQHF. DNA for the CDR3: TGCAGCGCTTCAGGGGGCATCAATCAGCCCCAGCATTTT.

This clonotype has a handful of counts. This chain connects TRBV3-1 to TRBJ2-7; no clear D gene. Trimming pared 4 bases from V and 0 bases from J, leaving 10 bases between. Germline V gene lookup returns CDR1 LGHDT and CDR2 YNNKEL (reference sequence). There are 14 residues in the CDR3. The CDR3 nucleotides are TGTGCCAGCAGCCCCGAGGTCCTCTCCTACGAGCAGTACTTC. It translates to CASSPEVLSYEQYF.

The chain is built from TRBV2 and TRBJ2-3, with TRBD2 matching 8 bases. Germline CDR1 is SNHLY and CDR2 is FYNNEI. This CDR3 region has 17 residues. V dropped 4 bases and J dropped 2; count of bases not matched to a gene: 11. For the CDR3, the DNA is TGTGCCAGCAGTGGGGATTACGGGGGGGAACCCACAGATACGCAGTATTTT. This sequence encodes CASSGDYGGEPTDTQYF.

This clonotype was seen only a few times. The chain uses TRBV13 and TRBJ2-3, with D possibly matching TRBD2 (5 bases). V shed 8 bases and J shed 7 bases, with 13 bases lying between them. The CDR3 has 12 residues. Looked up from germline, CDR1 is PRHDT and CDR2 is FYEKMQ (reference sequence). The CDR3 region is CASGSGVNTQYF. In nucleotides, the CDR3 is TGTGCCAGCGGGTCCGGGGTGAATACGCAGTATTTT.

V is TRBV20-1 and J is TRBJ2-3; 8 bases fit TRBD2. Per germline, CDR1 DFQATT and CDR2 SNEGSKA (reference sequence). Trimming at V came to 4 bases and at J to 6 bases, leaving 15 bases not matched to a gene. The CDR3 totals 16 residues. The CDR3 region is CSANAAGTSVSDTQYF. In DNA, the CDR3 is TGCAGTGCTAACGCCGCCGGGACTAGTGTGTCTGATACGCAGTATTTT.

In its sample, this clonotype was seen a few times. The rearrangement joins TRBV20-1 to TRBJ1-1; TRBD1 might be the D (5 bases). Germline lookup yields CDR1 DFQATT and CDR2 SNEGSKA (reference sequence). V gave up 6 bases and J gave up 1 base, with 12 bases separating them. There are 13 residues in the CDR3. The CDR3: CSAVPRGNTEAFF. The CDR3 coding sequence is TGCAGTGCCGTACCGAGGGGGAACACTGAAGCTTTCTTT.

A few counts support this clonotype. This sequence joins TRBV5-1 and TRBJ2-1; no reliable D call. The ends were cut back, 1 base at V and 2 bases at J, with 10 bases in the middle. CDR1 is SGHRS, CDR2 YFSETQ, per germline. The CDR3 totals 15 residues. The CDR3 loop is CASSLTATTYNEQFF. The CDR3 nucleotides read TGCGCCAGCAGCTTGACGGCCACTACCTACAATGAGCAGTTCTTC. The complete variable domain, with remaining parts taken from reference TRBV5-1 and TRBJ2-1, reads KAGVTQTPRYLIKTRGQQVTLSCSPISGHRSVSWYQQTPGQGLQFLFEYFSETQRNKGNFPGRFSGRQFSNSRSEMNVSTLELGDSALYLCASSLTATTYNEQFFGPGTRLTVL.

This clonotype was picked up a small number of times. The chain recombines TRBV3-1 with TRBJ2-3; TRBD2 matches 8 bases. V shed 2 bases and J 5 bases; nucleotides not matched to a gene: 9. The CDR3 runs 16 residues. In germline, CDR1 is LGHDT, CDR2 YNNKEL (reference sequence). The CDR3: CASSQRPAGTRDTQYF. In nucleotides, the CDR3 is TGTGCCAGCAGCCAACGTCCAGCGGGGACTAGAGATACGCAGTATTTT.

This clonotype showed up just a few times. This sequence joins TRBV10-3 and TRBJ2-5; 10 bases match TRBD2. The length of the CDR3 is 16 residues. Germline assignment: CDR1 ENHRY and CDR2 SYGVKD. V was clipped by 3 bases and J by 5 bases; unmatched bases: 9. CDR3 amino acids: CAISDPLAGESETQYF. In nucleotides, the CDR3 is TGTGCCATCAGTGATCCCCTAGCGGGAGAGTCGGAGACCCAGTACTTC.

The V call is TRBV9, the J call TRBJ2-2, with D perhaps TRBD2 (5 bases). Germline lookup yields CDR1 SGDLS and CDR2 YYNGEE. The length of the CDR3 is 16 residues. V shed 0 bases and J shed 0 bases, with 9 bases lying between them. CDR3 DNA sequence: TGTGCCAGCAGCGTAGCTACTAGGCCGAACACCGGGGAGCTGTTTTTT. Translation gives CASSVATRPNTGELFF.

This clonotype turned up a few times. The chain joins TRBV18 to TRBJ1-1; weak D call: TRBD1 (6 bases). The length of the CDR3 is 14 residues. V was cut by 0 bases and J by 8 bases, with 13 bases left in between. Germline V CDR1 and CDR2: KGHSH, LQKENI. The CDR3 loop reads CASSPPDRLLEAFF. CDR3 coding DNA: TGTGCCAGCTCACCACCGGACAGACTTTTAGAAGCTTTCTTT.